This T cell receptor (beta chain) came from a study of T-cell memory formation after mild COVID-19. The wider study: For the most part, TCR clusters were specific to one donor.

The CDR3 extends over 14 amino acids. Germline V gene data show CDR1 as SEHNR and CDR2 as FQNEAQ (reference sequence). Trimming removed 3 bases from V and 2 bases from J, with 10 bases in between. TCRdb independently ran MiXCR on the 5' RACE reads; one entry per CDR3 protein. The data show about 610,000 distinct CDR3 sequences, approximately 15% seen once. The chain recombines TRBV7-9 with TRBJ2-5, with D possibly being TRBD1 (6 bases). The sample comprised PBMCs or a T cell subset sorted from them (not recorded which). The receptor was isolated from an adult woman who had mild COVID-19 (a few samples of this study predate the infection). Cell type and time point are not known. The CDR3 loop reads CASSLLDSQETQYF. In DNA, the CDR3 is TGTGCCAGCAGCTTGTTGGACAGTCAAGAGACCCAGTACTTC.